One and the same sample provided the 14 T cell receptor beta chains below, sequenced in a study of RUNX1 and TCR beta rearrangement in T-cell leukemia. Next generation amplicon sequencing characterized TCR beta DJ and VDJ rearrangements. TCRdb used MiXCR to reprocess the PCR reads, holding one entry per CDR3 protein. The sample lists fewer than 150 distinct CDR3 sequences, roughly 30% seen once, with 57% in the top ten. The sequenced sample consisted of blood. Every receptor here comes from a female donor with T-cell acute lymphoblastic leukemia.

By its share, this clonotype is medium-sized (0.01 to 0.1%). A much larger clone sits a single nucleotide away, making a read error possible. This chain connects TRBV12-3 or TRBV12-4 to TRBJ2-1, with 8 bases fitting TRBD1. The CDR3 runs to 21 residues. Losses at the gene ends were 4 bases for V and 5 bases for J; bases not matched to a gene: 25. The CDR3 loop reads CASSYFGLLGTGRPYDNEQFF. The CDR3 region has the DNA TGTGCCAGCAGTTACTTCGGTTTGCTGGGGACAGGCAGACCCTACGACAATGAGCAGTTCTTC.

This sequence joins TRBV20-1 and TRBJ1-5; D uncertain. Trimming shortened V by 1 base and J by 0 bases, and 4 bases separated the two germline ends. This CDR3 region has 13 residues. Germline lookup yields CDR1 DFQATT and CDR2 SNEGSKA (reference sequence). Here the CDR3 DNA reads TGCAGTGCTAGAGTAGGTAGCAATCAGCCCCAGCATTTT. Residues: CSARVGSNQPQHF.

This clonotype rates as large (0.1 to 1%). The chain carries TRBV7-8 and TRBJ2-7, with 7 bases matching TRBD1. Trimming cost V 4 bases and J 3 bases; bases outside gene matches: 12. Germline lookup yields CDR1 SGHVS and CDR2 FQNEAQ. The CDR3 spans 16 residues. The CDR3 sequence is CASSSIRQGTFYEQYF. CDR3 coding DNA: TGTGCCAGCAGCTCCATTAGACAGGGCACCTTCTACGAGCAGTACTTC. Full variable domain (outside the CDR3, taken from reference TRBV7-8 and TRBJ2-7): GAGVSQSPRYKVAKRGQDVALRCDPISGHVSLFWYQQALGQGPEFLTYFQNEAQLDKSGLPSDRFFAERPEGSVSTLKIQRTQQEDSAVYLCASSSIRQGTFYEQYFGPGTRLTVT.

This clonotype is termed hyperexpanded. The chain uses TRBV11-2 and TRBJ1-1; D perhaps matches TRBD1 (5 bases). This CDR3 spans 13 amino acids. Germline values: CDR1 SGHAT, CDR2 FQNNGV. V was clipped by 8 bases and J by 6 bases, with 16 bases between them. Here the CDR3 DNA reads TGTGCCAGCTCAATGGGGGAGTCCGCTGAAGCTTTCTTT. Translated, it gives CASSMGESAEAFF.

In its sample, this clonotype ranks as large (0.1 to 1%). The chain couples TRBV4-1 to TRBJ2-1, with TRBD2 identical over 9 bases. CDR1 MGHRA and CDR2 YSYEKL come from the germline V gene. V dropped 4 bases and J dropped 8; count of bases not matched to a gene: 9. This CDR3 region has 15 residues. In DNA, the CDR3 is TGCGCCAGCAGCCTATTGGGGGCGGGGGGGCATGAGCAGTTCTTC. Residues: CASSLLGAGGHEQFF.

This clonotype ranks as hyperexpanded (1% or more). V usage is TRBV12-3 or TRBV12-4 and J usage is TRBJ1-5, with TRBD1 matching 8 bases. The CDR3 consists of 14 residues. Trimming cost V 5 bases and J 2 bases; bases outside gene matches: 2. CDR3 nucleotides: TGTGCCAGCAGTACAGGGGGTGGCAATCAGCCCCAGCATTTT. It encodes CASSTGGGNQPQHF.

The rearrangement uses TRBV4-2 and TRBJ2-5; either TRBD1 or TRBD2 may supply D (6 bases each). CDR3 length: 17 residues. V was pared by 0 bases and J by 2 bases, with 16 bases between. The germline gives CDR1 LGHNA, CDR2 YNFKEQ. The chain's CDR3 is CASSQDPWGAGQETQYF. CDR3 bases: TGTGCCAGCAGCCAAGATCCTTGGGGGGCCGGGCAAGAGACCCAGTACTTC.

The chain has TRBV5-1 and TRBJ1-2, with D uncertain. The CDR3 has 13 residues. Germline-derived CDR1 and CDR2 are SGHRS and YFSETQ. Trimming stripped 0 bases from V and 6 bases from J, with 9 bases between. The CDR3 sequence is CASSLAYGNGYTF. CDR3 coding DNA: TGCGCCAGCAGCTTGGCATACGGAAATGGCTACACCTTC. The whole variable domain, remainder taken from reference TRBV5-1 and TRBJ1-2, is KAGVTQTPRYLIKTRGQQVTLSCSPISGHRSVSWYQQTPGQGLQFLFEYFSETQRNKGNFPGRFSGRQFSNSRSEMNVSTLELGDSALYLCASSLAYGNGYTFGSGTRLTVV.

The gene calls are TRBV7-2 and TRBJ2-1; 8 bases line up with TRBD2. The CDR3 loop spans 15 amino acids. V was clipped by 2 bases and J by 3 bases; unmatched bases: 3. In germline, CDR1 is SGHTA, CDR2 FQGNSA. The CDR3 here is CASSLSRGGYNEQFF. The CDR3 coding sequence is TGTGCCAGCAGCTTATCCCGGGGGGGCTACAATGAGCAGTTCTTC.

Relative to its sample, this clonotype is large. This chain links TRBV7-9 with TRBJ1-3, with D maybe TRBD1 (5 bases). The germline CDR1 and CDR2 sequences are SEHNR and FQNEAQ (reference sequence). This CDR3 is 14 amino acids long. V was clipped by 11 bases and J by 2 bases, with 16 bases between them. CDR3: CAAQAAGTGNTIYF. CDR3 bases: TGTGCCGCCCAGGCCGCAGGGACTGGAAACACCATATATTTT.

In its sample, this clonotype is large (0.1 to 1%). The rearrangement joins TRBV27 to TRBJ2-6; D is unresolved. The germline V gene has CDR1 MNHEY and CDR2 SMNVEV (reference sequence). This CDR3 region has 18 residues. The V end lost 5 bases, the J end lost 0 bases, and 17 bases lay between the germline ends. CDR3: CASSTSQMTVSGANVLTF. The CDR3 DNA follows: TGTGCCAGCAGTACCTCCCAAATGACGGTCTCTGGGGCCAACGTCCTGACTTTC.

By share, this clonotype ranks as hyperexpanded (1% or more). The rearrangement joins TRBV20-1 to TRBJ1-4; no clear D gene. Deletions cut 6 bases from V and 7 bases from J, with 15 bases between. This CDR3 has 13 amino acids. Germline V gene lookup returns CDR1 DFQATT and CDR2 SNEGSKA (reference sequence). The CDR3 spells CSAGVGLAEKLFF. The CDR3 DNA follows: TGCAGTGCCGGGGTGGGCTTGGCTGAAAAACTGTTTTTT.

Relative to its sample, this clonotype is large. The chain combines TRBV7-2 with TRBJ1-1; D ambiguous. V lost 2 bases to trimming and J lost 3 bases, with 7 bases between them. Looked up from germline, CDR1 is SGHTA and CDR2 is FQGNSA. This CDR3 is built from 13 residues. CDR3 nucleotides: TGTGCCAGCAGCTTAAAGGACTACACTGAAGCTTTCTTT. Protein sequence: CASSLKDYTEAFF. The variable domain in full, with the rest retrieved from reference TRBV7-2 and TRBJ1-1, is GAGVSQSPSNKVTEKGKDVELRCDPISGHTALYWYRQSLGQGLEFLIYFQGNSAPDKSGLPSDRFSAERTGGSVSTLTIQRTQQEDSAVYLCASSLKDYTEAFFGQGTRLTVV.

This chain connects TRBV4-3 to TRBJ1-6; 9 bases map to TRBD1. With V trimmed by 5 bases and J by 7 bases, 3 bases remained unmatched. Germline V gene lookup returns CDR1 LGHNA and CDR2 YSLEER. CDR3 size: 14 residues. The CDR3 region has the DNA TGCGCCAGCAGCGCTGGACAGGGGAATTCACCCCTCCACTTT. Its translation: CASSAGQGNSPLHF.